A single sample gave rise to the 5 T cell receptor beta chains below, sequenced in a study of T cell clonality in common variable immunodeficiency. Generated by immunoSEQ multiplex PCR, the TCRdb table keeps only in-frame clones and is missing some. Singletons are absent from the sample, which has some 32,000 clones. The sequenced sample consisted of peripheral blood mononuclear cells. The receptors shown here come from a person aged 18 to 70 in good health.

This clone was detected ten times or more. Read coverage stops 3 residues before the CDR3 terminus; the germline J gene supplies the remainder. The chain uses TRBV7-8 and TRBJ2-5; 7 bases map to TRBD1. This CDR3 contains 15 residues. The ends lost 6 bases at V and 0 bases at J; junction bases unmatched: 7. Germline V gene data show CDR1 as SGHVS and CDR2 as FQNEAQ. Incomplete CDR3 DNA: TGTGCCAGCAGACAACAGGGGAACTACCAAGAGACC. This gives the protein CASRQQGNYQET. The whole CDR3 region reads CASRQQGNYQETQYF.

The sample holds many counts of this clone. The read stops 3 residues short of the end of the CDR3; the missing end is completed from the germline J gene. This rearrangement joins TRBV2 to TRBJ2-5; TRBD2 agrees at 9 bases. After removal of 6 bases from V and 5 bases from J, the junction contained 7 bases not matched to a gene. Germline V gives CDR1 SNHLY, CDR2 FYNNEI. This CDR3 spans 14 amino acids. Partial CDR3 DNA: TGTGCCAGCAGGGTTAGCGGGAGTAGTGAGACC. Its protein is CASRVSGSSET. In full, the CDR3 reads CASRVSGSSETQYF. Looking up the rest from reference TRBV2 and TRBJ2-5 gives the full variable domain: EPEVTQTPSHQVTQMGQEVILRCVPISNHLYFYWYRQILGQKVEFLVSFYNNEISEKSEIFDDQFSVERPDGSNFTLKIRSTKLEDSAMYFCASRVSGSSETQYFGPGTRLLVL.

The table lists this clone with many counts. The CDR3 extends 3 residues past the end of the read, so its final part is completed from the germline J gene. The chain combines TRBV5-1 with TRBJ2-6, with a possible D match to TRBD1 (5 bases). The CDR3 is 15 amino acids. V lost 0 bases to trimming and J lost 2 bases, with 6 bases between them. CDR1 and CDR2 (germline): SGHRS, YFSETQ. CDR3 amino acids: CASSLATAGANVLTF. The covered CDR3 bases are TGCGCCAGCAGCTTGGCGACAGCTGGGGCCAACGTC.

This clone has at least ten counts. The read terminates 3 residues ahead of where the CDR3 ends, so the germline J gene completes it. V usage is TRBV6-1 and J usage is TRBJ2-3, with a possible D match to TRBD1 (6 bases). In germline, CDR1 is MNHNS, CDR2 SASEGT. The CDR3 is 14 amino acids. The CDR3 DNA, read in part, is TGTGCCAGCAGTGCCCAGGGGTGGAAGGAGACG. It encodes CASSAQGWKET. The whole CDR3 sequence is CASSAQGWKETQYF.

In this sample, this clone turned up many times. The read ends 3 residues early relative to the CDR3; the germline J gene fills the gap. V and J are TRBV30 and TRBJ2-7, with D possibly being TRBD2 (6 bases). The length of the CDR3 is 13 residues. Trimming left V 0 bases short and J 6 bases short, with 12 bases between. From germline, CDR1 is GTSNPN and CDR2 SVGIG (reference sequence). The CDR3 sequence: CAWSVLRDVEQYF. The CDR3 DNA, read in part, is TGTGCCTGGAGTGTTTTGCGGGATGTCGAG.